This T cell receptor (beta chain) comes out of a study of control samples from healthy donors and cancer patients. The assay was immunoSEQ multiplex PCR, and TCRdb's table has in-frame clones only and misses some. This table has 100,000 to 150,000 clones, around 87% appearing once. The germline V and J ends were trimmed by 4 bases and 2 bases, with 22 bases remaining between them. This CDR3 is 18 amino acids long. Germline V CDR1 and CDR2: MDHEN, SYDVKM. J is TRBJ2-3 and V is TRBV28; weak D call: TRBD2 (7 bases). The clonotype comes from a man between 60 and 70 years old in good health. The sample consisted of blood. The CDR3 loop is CASSSAGGGGDNTDTQYF. For the CDR3, the DNA is TGTGCCAGCAGTTCCGCCGGGGGCGGGGGCGATAACACAGATACGCAGTATTTT.